The following is a T cell receptor beta chain sequence with its context. This entry belongs to a study of shared clonotypes between healthy human individuals. Deep level was the assay's run setting. Generated by immunoSEQ multiplex PCR, the TCRdb table keeps only in-frame clones and is missing some. Found here are fewer than 600,000 clones, 70% to 80% of them singletons; the top ten hold roughly an eighth. This CDR3 has 15 amino acids. The germline CDR1 and CDR2 sequences are SGDLS and YYNGEE. V was clipped by 1 base and J by 1 base; unmatched bases: 4. Genomic DNA, for the unsorted samples, came from some 100 million PBMCs.

The sequence was obtained from a woman between 35 and 50 years old in good health. Some clones in this sample may be carry-over from other donors' samples. The chain recombines TRBV9 with TRBJ1-1, with 7 bases matching TRBD1. Sequenced material: PBMCs. CDR3 protein: CASSVTGEQNTEAFF. CDR3 DNA: TGTGCCAGCAGCGTAACAGGGGAGCAGAACACTGAAGCTTTCTTT.